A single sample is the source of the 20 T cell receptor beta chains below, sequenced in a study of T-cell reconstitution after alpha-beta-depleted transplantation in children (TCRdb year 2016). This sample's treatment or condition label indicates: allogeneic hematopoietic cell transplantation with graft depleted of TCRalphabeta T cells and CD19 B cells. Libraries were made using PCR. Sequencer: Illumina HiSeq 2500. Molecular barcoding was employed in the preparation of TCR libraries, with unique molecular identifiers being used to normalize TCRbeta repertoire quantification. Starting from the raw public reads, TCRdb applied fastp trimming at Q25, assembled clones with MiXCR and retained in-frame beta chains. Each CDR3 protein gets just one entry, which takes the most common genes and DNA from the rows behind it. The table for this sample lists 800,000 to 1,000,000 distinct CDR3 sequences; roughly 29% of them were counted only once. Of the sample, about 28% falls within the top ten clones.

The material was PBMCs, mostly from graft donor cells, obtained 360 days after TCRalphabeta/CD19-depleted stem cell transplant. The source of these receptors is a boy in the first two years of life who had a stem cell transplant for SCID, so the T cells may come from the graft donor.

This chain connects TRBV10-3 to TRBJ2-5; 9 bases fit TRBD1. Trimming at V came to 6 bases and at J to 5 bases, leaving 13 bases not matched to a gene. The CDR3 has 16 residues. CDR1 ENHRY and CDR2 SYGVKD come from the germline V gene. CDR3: CAISSILQGASETQYF. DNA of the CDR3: TGTGCCATCAGCTCAATCCTACAGGGGGCATCGGAGACCCAGTACTTC.

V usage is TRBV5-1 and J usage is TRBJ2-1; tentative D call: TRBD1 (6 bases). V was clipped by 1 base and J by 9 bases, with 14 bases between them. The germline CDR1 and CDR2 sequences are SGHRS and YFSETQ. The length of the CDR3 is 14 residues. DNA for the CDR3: TGCGCCAGCAGCTTGTCGTACAGGGTTGGTGAGCAGTTCTTC. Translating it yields CASSLSYRVGEQFF.

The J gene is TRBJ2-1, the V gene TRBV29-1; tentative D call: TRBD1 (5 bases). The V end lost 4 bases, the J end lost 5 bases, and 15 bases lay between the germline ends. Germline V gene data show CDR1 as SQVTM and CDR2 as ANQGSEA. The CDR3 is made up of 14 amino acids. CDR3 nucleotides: TGCAGCGTTGCAAGGGGCTTGAGAAACAATGAGCAGTTCTTC. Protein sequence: CSVARGLRNNEQFF.

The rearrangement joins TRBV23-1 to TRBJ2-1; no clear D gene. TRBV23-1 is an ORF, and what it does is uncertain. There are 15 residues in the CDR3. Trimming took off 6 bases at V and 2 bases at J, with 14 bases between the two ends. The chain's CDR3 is CASSRKYSTYNEQFF. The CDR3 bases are TGCGCCAGCAGCCGAAAATATAGTACCTACAATGAGCAGTTCTTC.

The CDR3 loop is CASSLGLAGGLETQYF. CDR3 bases: TGTGCCAGCAGTTTGGGACTAGCGGGGGGCCTAGAGACCCAGTACTTC. The chain couples TRBV12-3 or TRBV12-4 to TRBJ2-5, with 15 bases aligning to TRBD2. The V gene end was trimmed by 3 bases and the J gene end by 4 bases; junction bases not matched to a gene: 3. The CDR3 length is 16 residues.

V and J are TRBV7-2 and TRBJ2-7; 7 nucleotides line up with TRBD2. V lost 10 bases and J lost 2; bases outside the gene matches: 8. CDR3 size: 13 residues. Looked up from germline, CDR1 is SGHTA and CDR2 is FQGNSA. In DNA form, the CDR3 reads TGTGCCATCTCGGGGGGTGGGACCTACGAGCAGTACTTC. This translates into CAISGGGTYEQYF.

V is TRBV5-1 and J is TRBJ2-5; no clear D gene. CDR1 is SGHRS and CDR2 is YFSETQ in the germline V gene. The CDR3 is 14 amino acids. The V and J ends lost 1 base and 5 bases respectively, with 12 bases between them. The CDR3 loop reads CASSLSWSRETQYF. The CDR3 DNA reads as TGCGCCAGCAGCTTGTCTTGGTCGAGGGAGACCCAGTACTTC.

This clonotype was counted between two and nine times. The CDR3 DNA sequence: TGCGCCAGCAGCCCCTCGGCGGGCCTTTACAATGAGCAGTTCTTC. Encoded protein: CASSPSAGLYNEQFF. This chain links TRBV4-3 with TRBJ2-1, with D maybe TRBD2 (5 bases). The V end lost 4 bases, the J end lost 4 bases, and 14 bases lay between the germline ends. This CDR3 contains 15 residues. Germline CDR1 and CDR2: LGHNA and YSLEER.

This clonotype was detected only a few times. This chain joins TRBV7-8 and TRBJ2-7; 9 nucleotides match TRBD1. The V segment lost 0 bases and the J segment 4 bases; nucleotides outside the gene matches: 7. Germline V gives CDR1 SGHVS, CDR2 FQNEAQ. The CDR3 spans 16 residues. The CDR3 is CASSLALGQGLYEQYF. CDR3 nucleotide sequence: TGTGCCAGCAGCTTAGCGTTGGGACAGGGATTATACGAGCAGTACTTC. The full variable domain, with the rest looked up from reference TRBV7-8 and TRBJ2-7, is GAGVSQSPRYKVAKRGQDVALRCDPISGHVSLFWYQQALGQGPEFLTYFQNEAQLDKSGLPSDRFFAERPEGSVSTLKIQRTQQEDSAVYLCASSLALGQGLYEQYFGPGTRLTVT.

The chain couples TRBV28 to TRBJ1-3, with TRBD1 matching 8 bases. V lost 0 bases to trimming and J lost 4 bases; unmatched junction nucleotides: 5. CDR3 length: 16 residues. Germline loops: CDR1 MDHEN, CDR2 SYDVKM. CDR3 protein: CASSLWAGTGGNTIYF. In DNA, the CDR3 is TGTGCCAGCAGTTTATGGGCGGGGACAGGAGGAAACACCATATATTTT.

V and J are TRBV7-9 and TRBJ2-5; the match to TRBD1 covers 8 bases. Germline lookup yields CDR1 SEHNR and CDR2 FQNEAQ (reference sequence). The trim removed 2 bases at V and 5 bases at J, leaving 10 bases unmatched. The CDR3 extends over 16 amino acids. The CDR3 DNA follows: TGTGCCAGCAGCTTACGAGTCGGGACAGGTCTGGAGACCCAGTACTTC. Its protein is CASSLRVGTGLETQYF.

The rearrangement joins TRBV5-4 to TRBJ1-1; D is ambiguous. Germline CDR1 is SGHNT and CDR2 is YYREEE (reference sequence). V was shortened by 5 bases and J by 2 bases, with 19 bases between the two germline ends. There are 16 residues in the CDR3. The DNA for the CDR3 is TGTGCCAGCAGGTTCAAAACCGGGGTGGGAAACACTGAAGCTTTCTTT. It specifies CASRFKTGVGNTEAFF. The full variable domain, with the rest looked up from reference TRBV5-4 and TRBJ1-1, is ETGVTQSPTHLIKTRGQQVTLRCSSQSGHNTVSWYQQALGQGPQFIFQYYREEENGRGNFPPRFSGLQFPNYSSELNVNALELDDSALYLCASRFKTGVGNTEAFFGQGTRLTVV.

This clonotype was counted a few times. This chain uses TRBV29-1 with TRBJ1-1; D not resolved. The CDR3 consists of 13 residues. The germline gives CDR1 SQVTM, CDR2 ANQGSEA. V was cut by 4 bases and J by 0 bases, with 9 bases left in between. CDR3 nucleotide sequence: TGCAGCGTTGGGTCGACGGTGAACACTGAAGCTTTCTTT. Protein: CSVGSTVNTEAFF.

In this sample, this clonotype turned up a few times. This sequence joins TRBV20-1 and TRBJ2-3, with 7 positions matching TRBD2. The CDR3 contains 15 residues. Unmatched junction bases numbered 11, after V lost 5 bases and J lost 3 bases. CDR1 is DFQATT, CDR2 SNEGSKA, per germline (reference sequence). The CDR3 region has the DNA TGCAGTGCTCGAGGGGCTAGCGGATTAACAGATACGCAGTATTTT. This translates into CSARGASGLTDTQYF.

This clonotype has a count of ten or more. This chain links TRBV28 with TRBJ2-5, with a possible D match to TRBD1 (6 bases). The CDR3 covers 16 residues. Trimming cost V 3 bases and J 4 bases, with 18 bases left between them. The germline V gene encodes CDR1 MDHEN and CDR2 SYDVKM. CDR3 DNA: TGTGCCAGCAGTTTTTGGCGGCTACAAGGGGGAGAGACCCAGTACTTC. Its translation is CASSFWRLQGGETQYF.

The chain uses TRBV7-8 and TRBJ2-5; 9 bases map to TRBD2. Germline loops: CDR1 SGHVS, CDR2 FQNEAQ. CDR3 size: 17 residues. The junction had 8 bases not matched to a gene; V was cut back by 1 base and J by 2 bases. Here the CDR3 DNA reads TGTGCCAGCAGCTTAGATATTAGCGGGGGACCACAAGAGACCCAGTACTTC. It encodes CASSLDISGGPQETQYF. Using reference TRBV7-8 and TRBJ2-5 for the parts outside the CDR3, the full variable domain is GAGVSQSPRYKVAKRGQDVALRCDPISGHVSLFWYQQALGQGPEFLTYFQNEAQLDKSGLPSDRFFAERPEGSVSTLKIQRTQQEDSAVYLCASSLDISGGPQETQYFGPGTRLLVL.

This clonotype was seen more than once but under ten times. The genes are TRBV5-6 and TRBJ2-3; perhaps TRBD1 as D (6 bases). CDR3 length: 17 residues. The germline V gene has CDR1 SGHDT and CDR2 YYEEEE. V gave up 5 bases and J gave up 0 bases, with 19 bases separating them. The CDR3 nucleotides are TGTGCCAGCAGGTTAGAACAGGGTGACACTAGCACAGATACGCAGTATTTT. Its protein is CASRLEQGDTSTDTQYF.

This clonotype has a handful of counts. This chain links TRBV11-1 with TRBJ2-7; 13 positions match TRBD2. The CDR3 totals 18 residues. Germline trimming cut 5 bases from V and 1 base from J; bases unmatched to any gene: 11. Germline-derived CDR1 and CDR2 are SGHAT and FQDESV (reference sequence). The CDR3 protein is CASSPSKPGLAGSYEQYF. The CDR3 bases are TGTGCCAGCAGCCCCTCTAAACCGGGACTAGCGGGGTCCTACGAGCAGTACTTC.

The CDR3 bases are TGCAGTGCTAGTAAGACTAGCGGGGGATCCAATGAGCAGTTCTTC. As protein: CSASKTSGGSNEQFF. The chain joins TRBV20-1 to TRBJ2-1; 12 positions agree with TRBD2. The V and J ends lost 3 bases and 6 bases, in that order; junction bases with no gene match: 6. The CDR3 is 15 residues long. Germline V lookup: CDR1 DFQATT, CDR2 SNEGSKA (reference sequence).

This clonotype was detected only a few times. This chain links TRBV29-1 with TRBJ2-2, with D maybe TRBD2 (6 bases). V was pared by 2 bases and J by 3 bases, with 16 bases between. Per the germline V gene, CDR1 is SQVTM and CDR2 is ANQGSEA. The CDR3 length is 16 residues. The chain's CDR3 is CSVEPVGGFYTGELFF. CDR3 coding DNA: TGCAGCGTTGAACCGGTGGGGGGTTTCTACACCGGGGAGCTGTTTTTT.